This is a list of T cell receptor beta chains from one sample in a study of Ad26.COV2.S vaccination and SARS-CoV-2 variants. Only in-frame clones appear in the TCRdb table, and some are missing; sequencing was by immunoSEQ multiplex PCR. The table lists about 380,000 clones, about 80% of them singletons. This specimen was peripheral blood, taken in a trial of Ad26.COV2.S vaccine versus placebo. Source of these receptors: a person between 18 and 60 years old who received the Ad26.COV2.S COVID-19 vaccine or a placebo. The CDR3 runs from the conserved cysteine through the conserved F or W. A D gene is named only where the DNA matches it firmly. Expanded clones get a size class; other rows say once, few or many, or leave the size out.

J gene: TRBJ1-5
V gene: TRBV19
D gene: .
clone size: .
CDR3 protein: CASSILTGPSNQPQHF
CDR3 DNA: TGTGCCAGTAGTATCCTAACAGGCCCCAGCAATCAGCCCCAGCATTTT

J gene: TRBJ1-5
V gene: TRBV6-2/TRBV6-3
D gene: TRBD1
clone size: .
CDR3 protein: CASSYSDRGSQPQHF
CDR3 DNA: TGTGCCAGCAGTTACTCAGACAGGGGATCACAGCCCCAGCATTTT

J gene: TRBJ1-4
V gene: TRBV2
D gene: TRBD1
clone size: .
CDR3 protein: CASSEGDRGTPLSHF
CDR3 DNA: TGTGCCAGCAGTGAAGGGGACAGGGGAACTCCCCTTTCACATTTT

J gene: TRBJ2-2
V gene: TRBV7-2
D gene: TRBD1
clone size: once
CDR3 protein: CASTLRTGGSGTGELFF
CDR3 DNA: TGTGCCAGCACCCTAAGGACAGGGGGTTCGGGCACCGGGGAGCTGTTTTTT

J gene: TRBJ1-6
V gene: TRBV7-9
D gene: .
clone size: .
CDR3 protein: CASSLDSLNSPLHF
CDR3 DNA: TGTGCCAGCAGCTTAGACAGCCTAAATTCACCCCTCCACTTT

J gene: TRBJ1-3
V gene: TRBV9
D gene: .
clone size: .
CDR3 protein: CASSGPTNTIYF
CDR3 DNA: TGTGCCAGCAGCGGGCCGACGAACACCATATATTTT

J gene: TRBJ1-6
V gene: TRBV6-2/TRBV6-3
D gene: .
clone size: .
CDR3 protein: CASSSLGSPLHF
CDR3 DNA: TGTGCCAGCAGTTCTCTCGGGTCACCCCTCCACTTT

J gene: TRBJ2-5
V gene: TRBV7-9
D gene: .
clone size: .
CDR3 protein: CASSSSGLGTQYF
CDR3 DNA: TGTGCCAGCAGCAGTAGCGGCCTGGGGACCCAGTACTTC

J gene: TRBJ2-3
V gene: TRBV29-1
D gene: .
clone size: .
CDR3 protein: CSGRDSGTDTQYF
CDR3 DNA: TGCAGCGGGCGGGACTCTGGGACAGATACGCAGTATTTT

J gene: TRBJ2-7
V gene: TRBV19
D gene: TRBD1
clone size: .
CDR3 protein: CASSMGTGAIPYEQYF
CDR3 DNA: TGTGCCAGTAGTATGGGTACAGGGGCCATTCCCTACGAGCAGTACTTC

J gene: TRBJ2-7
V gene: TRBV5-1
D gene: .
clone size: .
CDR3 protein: CASRSTDSYNYEQYF
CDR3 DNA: TGCGCCAGCAGGTCGACGGACAGCTACAACTACGAGCAGTACTTC

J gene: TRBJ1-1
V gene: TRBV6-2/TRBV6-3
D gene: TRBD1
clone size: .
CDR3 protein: CASSERQGAYTEAFF
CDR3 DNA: TGTGCCAGCAGTGAGCGACAGGGGGCGTACACTGAAGCTTTCTTT

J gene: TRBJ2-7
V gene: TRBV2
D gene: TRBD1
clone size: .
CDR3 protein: CASLDRGPSSYEQYF
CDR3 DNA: TGTGCCAGCTTGGACAGGGGCCCGAGCTCCTACGAGCAGTACTTC

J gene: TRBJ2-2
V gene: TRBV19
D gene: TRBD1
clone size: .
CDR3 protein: CASKMDRGATGELFF
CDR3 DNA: TGTGCCAGTAAAATGGACAGGGGAGCCACCGGGGAGCTGTTTTTT

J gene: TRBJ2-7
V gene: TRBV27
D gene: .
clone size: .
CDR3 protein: CASSQAYSNEQYF
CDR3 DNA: TGTGCCAGCAGTCAGGCGTACAGCAACGAGCAGTACTTC

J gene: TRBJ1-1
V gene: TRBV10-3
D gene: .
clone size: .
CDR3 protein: CAISGSGMNTEAFF
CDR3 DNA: TGTGCCATCAGTGGTTCAGGGATGAACACTGAAGCTTTCTTT

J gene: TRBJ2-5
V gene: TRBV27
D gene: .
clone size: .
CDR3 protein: CASSLYTGNPQETQYF
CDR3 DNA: TGTGCCAGCAGTTTATACACAGGGAATCCCCAAGAGACCCAGTACTTC

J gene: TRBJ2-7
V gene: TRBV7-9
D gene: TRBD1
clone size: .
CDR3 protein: CASSPTGTANEQYF
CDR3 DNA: TGTGCCAGCAGCCCCACCGGGACAGCTAACGAGCAGTACTTC

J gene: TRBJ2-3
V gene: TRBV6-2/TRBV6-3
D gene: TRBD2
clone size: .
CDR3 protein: CASSRPTSGRTDTQYF
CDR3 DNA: TGTGCCAGCAGTCGGCCGACTAGCGGGAGAACGGATACGCAGTATTTT

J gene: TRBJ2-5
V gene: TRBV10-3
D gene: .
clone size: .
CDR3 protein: CAISESERGTQYF
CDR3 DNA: TGTGCCATCAGTGAATCGGAGCGAGGGACCCAGTACTTC

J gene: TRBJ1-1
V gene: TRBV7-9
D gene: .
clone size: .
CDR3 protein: CASSLVRTANTEAFF
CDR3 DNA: TGTGCCAGCAGCTTAGTGAGGACAGCGAACACTGAAGCTTTCTTT

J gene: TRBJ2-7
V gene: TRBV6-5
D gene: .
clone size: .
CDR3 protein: CASRQNSRGRYEQYF
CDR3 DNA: TGTGCCAGCAGGCAGAACTCCCGAGGACGCTACGAGCAGTACTTC

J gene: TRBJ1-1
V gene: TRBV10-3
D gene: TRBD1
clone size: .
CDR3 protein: CAISRQGGTEAFF
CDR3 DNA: TGTGCCATCAGTAGACAGGGGGGGACTGAAGCTTTCTTT

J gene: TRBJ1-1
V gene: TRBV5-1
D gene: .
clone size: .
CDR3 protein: CASRLGGVNTEAFF
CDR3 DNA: TGCGCCAGCAGACTAGGGGGAGTGAACACTGAAGCTTTCTTT

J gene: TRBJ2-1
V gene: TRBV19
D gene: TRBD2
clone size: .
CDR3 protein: CASSWGTSGVEEQFF
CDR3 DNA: TGTGCCAGTAGTTGGGGGACTAGCGGGGTAGAAGAGCAGTTCTTC

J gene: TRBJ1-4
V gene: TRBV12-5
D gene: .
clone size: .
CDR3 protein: CASEGGLGEKLFF
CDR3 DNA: TGTGCTAGTGAGGGAGGGTTGGGTGAAAAACTGTTTTTT

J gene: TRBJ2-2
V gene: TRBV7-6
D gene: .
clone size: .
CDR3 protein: CASSSRPYTGELFF
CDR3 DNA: TGTGCCAGCAGCTCAAGACCTTACACCGGGGAGCTGTTTTTT